The 23 T cell receptor beta chains presented below share a single source sample, sequenced in a study of T cells after yellow fever vaccination (dated by TCRdb to the late 2010s). Library method: 5' RACE. The sample was run on an Illumina HiSeq 2500. The public reads were quality trimmed at Q25 with fastp and then assembled into clones with MiXCR by TCRdb, keeping productive beta chains. Every distinct CDR3 protein forms one entry, paired with its most common genes and DNA. The sample table holds just under 600,000 distinct CDR3 sequences, of which roughly 13% were seen once. The ten largest make up about 14% of the sample. Explained via the paper, the treatment or condition label denotes: live attenuated yellow fever vaccine strain. The source material was PBMCs, sampled on the day of the yellow fever booster vaccination. The receptor set was obtained from a man in his thirties or forties who received the YFV17D yellow fever vaccine.

This clonotype turned up a few times. V gene TRBV24-1 combines with J gene TRBJ2-5; the D gene is possibly TRBD1 (5 bases). CDR1 is KGHDR and CDR2 is SFDVKD in the germline V gene. The CDR3 sequence is 15 residues long. V was pared by 4 bases and J by 1 base, with 12 bases between. The CDR3 DNA sequence: TGTGCCACCAGTGACAGTCGACAGATCCAAGAGACCCAGTACTTC. Its protein is CATSDSRQIQETQYF.

This chain uses TRBV5-4 with TRBJ2-7, with 8 bases fitting TRBD1. The CDR3 length is 15 residues. Germline V lookup: CDR1 SGHNT, CDR2 YYREEE (reference sequence). V gave up 1 base and J gave up 2 bases; unmatched junction bases: 5. The CDR3 coding sequence is TGTGCCAGCAGCTTGAGGACAGGGCCCGCCTACGAGCAGTACTTC. Translation gives CASSLRTGPAYEQYF. Combining the CDR3 with reference TRBV5-4 and TRBJ2-7 gives the whole variable domain ETGVTQSPTHLIKTRGQQVTLRCSSQSGHNTVSWYQQALGQGPQFIFQYYREEENGRGNFPPRFSGLQFPNYSSELNVNALELDDSALYLCASSLRTGPAYEQYFGPGTRLTVT.

The chain joins TRBV7-2 to TRBJ2-3; 9 bases line up with TRBD2. Germline lookup yields CDR1 SGHTA and CDR2 FQGNSA. J was trimmed by 0 bases and V by 5 bases; bases with no gene match: 6. The CDR3 totals 16 residues. The CDR3 region has the DNA TGTGCCAGCAGCCGGAGGACTAGCGCAAGCACAGATACGCAGTATTTT. Translation gives CASSRRTSASTDTQYF.

In its sample, this clonotype was seen many times. The V call is TRBV12-3 or TRBV12-4, the J call TRBJ1-5; no firm D call. The V gene lost 4 bases and the J gene lost 2 bases, with 15 bases spanning the gap. This CDR3 contains 16 residues. The CDR3 region has the DNA TGTGCCAGCAGTTACAAGCACGGTGAGGGCAATCAGCCCCAGCATTTT. Translation: CASSYKHGEGNQPQHF.

The chain combines TRBV10-3 with TRBJ2-2; 13 bases align to TRBD2. The V gene end was trimmed by 6 bases and the J gene end by 5 bases; junction bases not matched to a gene: 3. CDR1 and CDR2 from the germline V gene are ENHRY and SYGVKD. The CDR3 is 15 amino acids. The CDR3 reads CAIRGLAGPTGELFF. CDR3 coding DNA: TGTGCCATCAGGGGACTAGCGGGACCGACCGGGGAGCTGTTTTTT.

This clonotype was picked up a small number of times. CDR3 sequence reads: CSAREDSYEQYF. The CDR3 nucleotides are TGCAGTGCTAGGGAGGACAGCTACGAGCAGTACTTC. The chain employs TRBV20-1 and TRBJ2-7; tentative D call: TRBD1 (6 bases). CDR1 and CDR2 (germline): DFQATT, SNEGSKA (reference sequence). Trimming removed 3 bases from V and 3 bases from J, with 9 bases in between. This CDR3 contains 12 residues.

This clonotype has just a few counts. The chain employs TRBV5-1 and TRBJ2-5; D is unclear. The V and J ends lost 0 bases and 9 bases respectively, with 6 bases between them. The CDR3 is made up of 11 amino acids. Per the germline V gene, CDR1 is SGHRS and CDR2 is YFSETQ. The chain's CDR3 is CASSLAGPQYF. CDR3 coding DNA: TGCGCCAGCAGCTTGGCCGGTCCCCAGTACTTC.

This chain connects TRBV6-2 or TRBV6-3 to TRBJ2-7; 10 bases match TRBD2. Germline V lookup: CDR1 MNHEY, CDR2 SVGEGT. The ends lost 2 bases at V and 6 bases at J; junction bases unmatched: 16. The CDR3 is 18 amino acids. CDR3 sequence: CASSYPNSPSSGSGEQYF. The DNA of the CDR3 is TGTGCCAGCAGTTACCCGAACTCCCCTTCTAGCGGGAGTGGCGAGCAGTACTTC.

This clonotype was recorded a few times. The J gene is TRBJ2-3, the V gene TRBV28; D not resolved. Germline V lookup: CDR1 MDHEN, CDR2 SYDVKM. V was cut by 9 bases and J by 2 bases, with 15 bases left in between. The CDR3 is made up of 14 amino acids. The DNA for the CDR3 is TGTGCCAGTGCAAACGGACGGAACACAGATACGCAGTATTTT. This translates into CASANGRNTDTQYF.

The chain is built from TRBV7-2 and TRBJ2-7; TRBD2 agrees at 8 bases. CDR1 is SGHTA and CDR2 is FQGNSA in the germline V gene. The CDR3 has 14 residues. The ends lost 4 bases at V and 6 bases at J; junction bases unmatched: 8. The CDR3 DNA is TGTGCCAGCAGCTCCGCCAGCGGGAGTCGCGAGCAGTACTTC. Its protein product is CASSSASGSREQYF.

The chain carries TRBV6-1 and TRBJ2-3; D is possibly TRBD2 (5 bases). Germline CDR1 and CDR2: MNHNS and SASEGT. Trimming left V 5 bases short and J 2 bases short, with 14 bases between. The CDR3 loop spans 15 amino acids. CDR3 region: CASSSGNTFTDTQYF. CDR3 DNA: TGTGCCAGCAGTAGCGGAAATACCTTCACAGATACGCAGTATTTT.

This clonotype has just a few counts. CDR3 DNA sequence: TGTGCCAGCAGGAAAGAGGAGCCCGGGGAGCTGTTTTTT. It specifies CASRKEEPGELFF. The chain carries TRBV12-3 or TRBV12-4 and TRBJ2-2; D not resolved. The CDR3 consists of 13 residues. With 6 bases removed from V and 6 bases from J, the gap between germline ends came to 11 bases.

A few counts support this clonotype. The chain carries TRBV4-3 and TRBJ2-2; 7 bases line up with TRBD1. There are 16 residues in the CDR3. The trim removed 0 bases at V and 8 bases at J, leaving 9 bases unmatched. From germline, CDR1 is LGHNA and CDR2 YSLEER. The CDR3 reads CASSQDKQGWSGELFF. The CDR3 nucleotides are TGCGCCAGCAGCCAAGATAAACAGGGGTGGTCTGGGGAGCTGTTTTTT.

This clonotype was picked up a small number of times. The V and J genes are TRBV27 and TRBJ2-3; possible D gene TRBD1, 5 bases. The length of the CDR3 is 15 residues. V lost 6 bases, J lost 0 bases, and 13 bases lay in between. Germline V CDR1 and CDR2: MNHEY, SMNVEV (reference sequence). The CDR3 protein is CASRAGHYSTDTQYF. CDR3 bases: TGTGCCAGCAGGGCCGGACACTATAGCACAGATACGCAGTATTTT.

This chain connects TRBV7-9 to TRBJ2-7; tentatively, D is TRBD1 (6 bases). Trimming pared 2 bases from V and 2 bases from J, leaving 16 bases between. The CDR3 extends over 16 amino acids. Germline-derived CDR1 and CDR2 are SEHNR and FQNEAQ (reference sequence). The CDR3 loop reads CASSLTAGASPYEQYF. CDR3 DNA sequence: TGTGCCAGCAGCTTAACGGCAGGGGCCAGTCCCTACGAGCAGTACTTC.

The rearrangement joins TRBV29-1 to TRBJ2-5; tentative D call: TRBD2 (6 bases). Germline assignment: CDR1 SQVTM and CDR2 ANQGSEA. CDR3 length: 12 residues. Trimming removed 7 bases at V and 7 bases at J, with 16 bases between. This CDR3 reads CSESPQGGTQYF. The CDR3 DNA reads as TGCAGCGAGTCCCCGCAGGGAGGGACCCAGTACTTC.

Only a few counts were recorded for this clonotype. The chain combines TRBV12-3 or TRBV12-4 with TRBJ1-1, with 8 nucleotides matching TRBD1. The V gene end was trimmed by 8 bases and the J gene end by 4 bases; junction bases not matched to a gene: 6. There are 13 residues in the CDR3. The CDR3 DNA follows: TGTGCCAGCCTACCGACAGGGGCCACTGAAGCTTTCTTT. It yields the protein CASLPTGATEAFF.

This clonotype was picked up a small number of times. The chain couples TRBV25-1 to TRBJ2-6, with no clear D. The germline V gene encodes CDR1 MGHDK and CDR2 SYGVNS. The CDR3 covers 13 residues. V was trimmed by 8 bases and J by 2 bases, leaving 7 bases between them. The CDR3: CASRTTGANVLTF. CDR3 nucleotide sequence: TGTGCCAGCCGAACCACTGGGGCCAACGTCCTGACTTTC.

This rearrangement joins TRBV12-3 or TRBV12-4 to TRBJ2-7; the match to TRBD2 covers 10 bases. The CDR3 consists of 14 residues. V was clipped by 6 bases and J by 0 bases; unmatched bases: 2. The CDR3 spells CASRIAGGSYEQYF. The CDR3 DNA sequence: TGTGCCAGCAGGATAGCGGGAGGCTCCTACGAGCAGTACTTC.

The chain couples TRBV5-1 to TRBJ2-7; a possible D gene is TRBD1 (6 bases). CDR3 length equals 15 residues. The germline CDR1 and CDR2 sequences are SGHRS and YFSETQ. V lost 0 bases and J lost 3, with 13 bases in between. In nucleotides, the CDR3 is TGCGCCAGCAGCTTGGTGACAGGCCAAAGCTACGAGCAGTACTTC. As protein: CASSLVTGQSYEQYF.

V is TRBV25-1 and J is TRBJ1-5; TRBD1 agrees at 10 bases. This CDR3 region has 15 residues. V shed 11 bases, J shed 3 bases, and the junction held 10 bases outside the gene matches. Germline V CDR1 and CDR2: MGHDK, SYGVNS. The CDR3 reads CARRPGTGDNQPQHF. The CDR3 DNA reads TGTGCCCGCCGGCCCGGGACAGGGGACAATCAGCCCCAGCATTTT.

This chain uses TRBV6-2 or TRBV6-3 with TRBJ1-6; 8 bases are a match to TRBD1. This CDR3 spans 15 amino acids. V dropped 5 bases and J dropped 6; count of bases not matched to a gene: 6. In germline, CDR1 is MNHEY, CDR2 SVGEGT. CDR3 in DNA: TGTGCCAGCAGTCTCCGGGACAGGCCTAATTCACCCCTCCACTTT. It codes for CASSLRDRPNSPLHF.

This clonotype was found many times. The chain recombines TRBV12-3 or TRBV12-4 with TRBJ1-1; D unresolved. V lost 6 bases and J 7 bases, leaving 15 bases between the germline ends. This CDR3 comprises 13 residues. The CDR3 region has the DNA TGTGCCAGCAGCCCCCTCGAGCCGTTTGAAGCTTTCTTT. Translation gives CASSPLEPFEAFF.